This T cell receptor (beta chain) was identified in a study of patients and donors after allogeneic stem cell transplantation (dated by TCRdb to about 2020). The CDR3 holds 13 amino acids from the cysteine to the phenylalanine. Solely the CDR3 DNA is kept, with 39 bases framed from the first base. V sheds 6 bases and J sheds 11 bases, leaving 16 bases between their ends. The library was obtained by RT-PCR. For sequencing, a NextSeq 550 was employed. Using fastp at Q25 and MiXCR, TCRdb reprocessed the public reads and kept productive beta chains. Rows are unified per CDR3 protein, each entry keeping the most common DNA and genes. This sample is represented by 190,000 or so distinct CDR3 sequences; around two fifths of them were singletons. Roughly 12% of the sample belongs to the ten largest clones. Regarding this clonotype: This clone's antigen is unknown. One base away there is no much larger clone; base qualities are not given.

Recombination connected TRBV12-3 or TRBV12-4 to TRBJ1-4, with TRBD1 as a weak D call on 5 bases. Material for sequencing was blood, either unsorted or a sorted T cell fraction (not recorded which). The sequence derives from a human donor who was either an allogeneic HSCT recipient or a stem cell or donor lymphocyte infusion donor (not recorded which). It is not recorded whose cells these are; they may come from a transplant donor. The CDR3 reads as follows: CASSLTAGSKLFF. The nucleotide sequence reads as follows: TGTGCCAGCAGCCTGACAGCGGGGTCCAAACTGTTTTTT.